These T cell receptor beta chains were read from a single sample in a study of cytomegalovirus exposure and HLA in healthy donors. Here immunoSEQ multiplex PCR was the method, and the copy in TCRdb shows in-frame clones only, minus some. The sample carries about 150,000 clones, approximately 88% recorded once. The sample was PBMCs. All receptors come from a boy younger than 10 in good health and CMV-seronegative. Each CDR3 is given without its conserved first and last residue. D genes are given only for firm matches.

TRBJ2-7 | TRBV11-2 | TRBD2 | ASSWTSEVPYEQY
TRBJ2-7 | TRBV7-9 | . | ASSLSGVPSYEQY
TRBJ2-2 | TRBV10-3 | TRBD2 | AISEGLANTGELF
TRBJ2-5 | TRBV7-9 | TRBD2 | ASSPRTSGRDQETQY
TRBJ1-1 | TRBV29-1 | TRBD1 | SLTDRGQAF
TRBJ2-7 | TRBV6-5 | TRBD1 | ASSLFGTGNEQY
TRBJ2-7 | TRBV14 | . | ASSHPGPYEQY
TRBJ2-7 | TRBV10-3 | TRBD2 | AISETSGRYEQY
TRBJ2-6 | TRBV7-9 | . | ASSSSWALEGANVLT
TRBJ1-1 | TRBV5-1 | TRBD1 | ASSATQGAEAF
TRBJ1-5 | TRBV19 | . | ASKLTSSNQPQH
TRBJ2-7 | TRBV5-6 | . | ASSLWSGHREQY
TRBJ1-2 | TRBV5-1 | . | ASSLGAVNYGYT
TRBJ2-7 | TRBV7-2 | TRBD2 | ASSLGRLGAGAGYEQY
TRBJ1-1 | TRBV5-1 | . | ASSFQGLDTEAF
TRBJ2-7 | TRBV2 | TRBD1 | ASRRGQGGEQY
TRBJ2-3 | TRBV4-1 | TRBD1 | ASSPRQGATDTQY
TRBJ1-5 | TRBV15 | TRBD1 | ATSMRQGARQPQH
TRBJ2-3 | TRBV21-1 | . | ASSKREADTQY
TRBJ1-1 | TRBV6-5 | TRBD1 | ASSRTGRNTEAF
TRBJ2-1 | TRBV19 | TRBD2 | ASSSLGLAGVNEQF
TRBJ2-1 | TRBV6-1 | . | ASSVELYNEQF
TRBJ1-1 | TRBV2 | . | ASSGGGGEAEAF
TRBJ1-5 | TRBV5-6 | . | ASSFRQVNQPQH
TRBJ2-3 | TRBV5-1 | TRBD2 | ASSFSGAGGVNTQY
TRBJ2-7 | TRBV5-3 | TRBD2 | ARSSPGEGGREQY
TRBJ2-5 | TRBV28 | TRBD1 | ASRGTGQETQY
TRBJ2-6 | TRBV5-1 | . | ASSFFQASGANVLT
TRBJ2-1 | TRBV11-3 | . | ASSRGRGRNNEQF
TRBJ2-2 | TRBV7-8 | TRBD2 | ASSLSSGRVYTGELF
TRBJ2-1 | TRBV7-9 | . | ASSIGASSLWANEQF
TRBJ2-3 | TRBV14 | . | ASSQDFGDTQY
TRBJ2-3 | TRBV2 | TRBD2 | ASRGGVGKTSTDTQY
TRBJ2-7 | TRBV18 | . | ASSPNSYEQY
TRBJ2-1 | TRBV19 | TRBD2 | ASSLPGTSGNEQF
TRBJ2-7 | TRBV7-2 | TRBD2 | ASSLLQGRGGYEQY
TRBJ2-7 | TRBV7-8 | TRBD1 | ASSSTRFRGRDHEQY
TRBJ2-7 | TRBV6-1 | . | ASSEARGSEQY
TRBJ1-3 | TRBV19 | TRBD1 | ASGTGTVGNTIY
TRBJ2-7 | TRBV5-4 | TRBD1 | ASSGGTGAYEQY
TRBJ2-1 | TRBV5-1 | . | ASSPPSTGLNYNEQF
TRBJ1-4 | TRBV11-2 | . | ASSLDVWGRETNEKLF
TRBJ2-7 | TRBV27 | TRBD1 | ASSTFGTGGPYEQY
TRBJ2-1 | TRBV28 | . | ASRYPTGNEQF
TRBJ2-7 | TRBV2 | TRBD2 | ASSEEASGRAYEQY
TRBJ2-3 | TRBV28 | . | ASSQKSVTDTQY
TRBJ2-1 | TRBV7-9 | . | ASSLTVYEQF
TRBJ2-7 | TRBV2 | TRBD2 | ASSGDVTSLTYEQY
TRBJ1-2 | TRBV10-2 | TRBD1 | ASLRGLEDGYT
TRBJ2-1 | TRBV4-1 | TRBD1 | ASSQGTGYGLGEQF
TRBJ2-5 | TRBV7-6 | TRBD2 | ASSRSGRAYETQY
TRBJ1-2 | TRBV28 | TRBD1 | ASSVGTGNYGYT
TRBJ2-5 | TRBV4-1 | . | ASSPPGGETQY
TRBJ2-1 | TRBV5-1 | TRBD2 | ASSLEGLGNEQF